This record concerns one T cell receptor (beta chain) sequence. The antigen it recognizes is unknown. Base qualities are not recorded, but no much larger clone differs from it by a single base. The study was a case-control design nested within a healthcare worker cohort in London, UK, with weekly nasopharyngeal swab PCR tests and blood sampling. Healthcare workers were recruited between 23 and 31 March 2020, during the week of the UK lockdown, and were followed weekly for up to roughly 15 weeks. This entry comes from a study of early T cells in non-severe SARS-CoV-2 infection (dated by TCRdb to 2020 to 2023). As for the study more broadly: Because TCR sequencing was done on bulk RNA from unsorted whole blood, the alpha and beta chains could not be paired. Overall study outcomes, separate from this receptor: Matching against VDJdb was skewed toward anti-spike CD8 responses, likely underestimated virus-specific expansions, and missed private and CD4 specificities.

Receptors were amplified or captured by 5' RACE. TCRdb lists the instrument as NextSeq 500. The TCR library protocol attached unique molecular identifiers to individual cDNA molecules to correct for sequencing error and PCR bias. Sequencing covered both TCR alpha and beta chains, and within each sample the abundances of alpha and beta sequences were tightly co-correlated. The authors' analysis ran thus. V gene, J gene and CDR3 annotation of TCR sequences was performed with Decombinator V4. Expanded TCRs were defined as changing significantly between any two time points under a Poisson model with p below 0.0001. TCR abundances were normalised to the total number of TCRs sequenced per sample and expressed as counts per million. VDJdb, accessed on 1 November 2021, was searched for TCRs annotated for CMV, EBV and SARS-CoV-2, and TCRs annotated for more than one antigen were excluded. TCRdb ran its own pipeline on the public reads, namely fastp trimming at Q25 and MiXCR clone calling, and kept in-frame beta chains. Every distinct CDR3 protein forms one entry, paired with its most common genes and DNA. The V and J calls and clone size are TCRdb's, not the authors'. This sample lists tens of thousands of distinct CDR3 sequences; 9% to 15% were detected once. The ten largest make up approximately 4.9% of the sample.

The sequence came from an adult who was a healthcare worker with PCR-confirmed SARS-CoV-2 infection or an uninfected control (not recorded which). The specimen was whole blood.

The encoded CDR3 is CSASSLLGPGGLMNNEQFF. Here is the DNA: TGCAGTGCTAGCTCACTGCTGGGACCGGGCGGGTTGATGAACAATGAGCAGTTCTTC. This receptor chain uses TRBV20-1 and TRBJ2-1; the D segment is perhaps TRBD1 or TRBD2, each sharing 5 matched bases. The V end loses 3 bases and the J end loses 5 bases, and a stretch of 29 bases separates them. The CDR3 numbers 19 residues from cysteine through phenylalanine. The DNA shown is the 57-base CDR3, in frame from base 1. Based on the germline V gene (reference sequence), the CDR1 and CDR2 sequences are DFQATT and SNEGSKA.